The present T cell receptor (beta chain) was sequenced within a study of T cells after yellow fever vaccination. Findings of the study overall: Abundant clonotypes (contaminants from the bulk population) could be present in FACS-sorted repertoires.

Losses at the gene ends were 0 bases for V and 6 bases for J; bases not matched to a gene: 1. CDR1 LGHDT and CDR2 YNNKEL come from the germline V gene (reference sequence). The CDR3 is made up of 14 amino acids. A few counts support this clonotype. Antigen: not known. A single record per CDR3 protein comes from TCRdb applying MiXCR to the 5' RACE reads. Of 360,000 or so distinct CDR3 sequences in the sample, 9.5% to 13% were seen once. The source material was PBMCs, sampled on the day of the first yellow fever vaccination. J is TRBJ1-5 and V is TRBV3-1, with TRBD1 matching 8 bases. This sequence originates from a man between 18 and 35 years old who received the YFV17D yellow fever vaccine. CDR3 coding DNA: TGTGCCAGCAGCCAAGATACAGGGGGTCAGCCCCAGCATTTT. The encoded protein is CASSQDTGGQPQHF.